A single sample gave rise to the 24 T cell receptor beta chains below, sequenced in a study of CD8 T cells in Susac syndrome. cDNA came from around 0.54 to 1 ug RNA primed by random hexamers. One entry per CDR3 protein, called by TCRdb with MiXCR from the immunoSEQ multiplex PCR reads. Here the sample spans hundreds of thousands of distinct CDR3 sequences, 89% being singletons. The sequenced material came from CD8+ T cells from PBMCs. The receptor source for this set is a human donor with multiple sclerosis.

The rearrangement joins TRBV6-1 to TRBJ2-7; no clear D gene. CDR3 length equals 13 residues. Germline V gene lookup returns CDR1 MNHNS and CDR2 SASEGT. Trimming shortened V by 4 bases and J by 1 base, and 8 bases separated the two germline ends. The CDR3 here is CASSVHRSYEQYF. CDR3 nucleotide sequence: TGTGCCAGCAGTGTGCACAGATCCTACGAGCAGTACTTC.

The chain carries TRBV19 and TRBJ1-1; no definite D call. V lost 5 bases and J lost 7, with 11 bases in between. The CDR3 runs 12 residues. Germline assignment: CDR1 LNHDA and CDR2 SQIVND (reference sequence). CDR3 nucleotides: TGTGCCAGTAGTTACAACGTGGGTGAAGCTTTCTTT. Translated, it gives CASSYNVGEAFF.

V and J are TRBV2 and TRBJ1-4, with unresolved D. The CDR3 totals 16 residues. Trimming stripped 0 bases from V and 3 bases from J, with 11 bases between. Germline CDR1 is SNHLY and CDR2 is FYNNEI. The CDR3 region is CASSEASSSSNEKLFF. DNA of the CDR3: TGTGCCAGCAGTGAAGCCTCGTCGAGTTCTAATGAAAAACTGTTTTTT.

The chain couples TRBV29-1 to TRBJ2-7, with 8 bases fitting TRBD1. CDR3 length: 15 amino acids. Trimming removed 0 bases from V and 6 bases from J; junction bases left unmatched: 10. Germline V CDR1 and CDR2: SQVTM, ANQGSEA. In DNA, the CDR3 is TGCAGCGTTGAAGAACCCGGACAGGGAGAAGGCGAGCAGTACTTC. It encodes CSVEEPGQGEGEQYF.

The chain links TRBV19 to TRBJ1-5, with D possibly matching TRBD1 (5 bases). Trimming left V 5 bases short and J 1 base short, with 6 bases between. The CDR3 extends over 13 amino acids. Germline CDR1 and CDR2: LNHDA and SQIVND (reference sequence). CDR3 bases: TGTGCCAGTAGTTCAGGGAGCAATCAGCCCCAGCATTTT. It yields the protein CASSSGSNQPQHF.

This chain connects TRBV13 to TRBJ1-2; TRBD1 might be the D (5 bases). The V end was cut by 2 bases, the J end by 8 bases, with 18 bases between. The CDR3 runs 15 residues. CDR1 and CDR2 (germline): PRHDT, FYEKMQ (reference sequence). The CDR3 is CASSLLAPPSGGYTF. The CDR3 coding sequence is TGTGCCAGCAGCTTATTGGCGCCCCCCTCAGGGGGCTACACCTTC. The variable domain in full, completed from reference TRBV13 and TRBJ1-2, reads AAGVIQSPRHLIKEKRETATLKCYPIPRHDTVYWYQQGPGQDPQFLISFYEKMQSDKGSIPDRFSAQQFSDYHSELNMSSLELGDSALYFCASSLLAPPSGGYTFGSGTRLTVV.

The rearrangement links TRBV20-1 to TRBJ2-2; D is uncertain. The CDR3 is 13 residues long. Deletions cut 1 base from V and 4 bases from J, with 7 bases between. Looked up from germline, CDR1 is DFQATT and CDR2 is SNEGSKA (reference sequence). The CDR3 sequence: CSARGAATGELFF. The CDR3 coding sequence is TGCAGTGCTAGAGGGGCCGCCACCGGGGAGCTGTTTTTT.

J is TRBJ2-3 and V is TRBV7-8; 13 bases map to TRBD2. The trim removed 2 bases at V and 2 bases at J, leaving 7 bases unmatched. Germline CDR1 and CDR2: SGHVS and FQNEAQ. The CDR3 sequence is 18 residues long. The CDR3 spells CASSLTWTSGSATDTQYF. The DNA for the CDR3 is TGTGCCAGCAGCTTAACCTGGACTAGCGGGAGTGCCACAGATACGCAGTATTTT.

This chain connects TRBV7-8 to TRBJ1-5; D is possibly TRBD1 (5 bases). The CDR3 contains 15 residues. Trimming pared 1 base from V and 3 bases from J, leaving 10 bases between. Germline V gene lookup returns CDR1 SGHVS and CDR2 FQNEAQ. The chain's CDR3 is CASSLGQGPNQPQHF. DNA of the CDR3: TGTGCCAGCAGCTTAGGGCAGGGCCCCAATCAGCCCCAGCATTTT.

The rearrangement links TRBV29-1 to TRBJ1-2; a weak D match, TRBD1 (5 bases). V was trimmed by 2 bases and J by 5 bases, leaving 15 bases between them. Germline V gene lookup returns CDR1 SQVTM and CDR2 ANQGSEA. This CDR3 is built from 14 residues. The CDR3 DNA follows: TGCAGCGTTGAACATAGGGGCTCGGAGTATGGCTACACCTTC. Amino acid sequence: CSVEHRGSEYGYTF.

The chain carries TRBV11-2 and TRBJ2-1; D remains unclear. The germline gives CDR1 SGHAT, CDR2 FQNNGV. CDR3 length: 12 residues. Trimming pared 2 bases from V and 10 bases from J, leaving 9 bases between. The CDR3 nucleotides are TGTGCCAGCAGCTTATATCAAACAGAGCAGTTCTTC. This translates into CASSLYQTEQFF. Drawing the rest from reference TRBV11-2 and TRBJ2-1, the complete variable domain is EAGVAQSPRYKIIEKRQSVAFWCNPISGHATLYWYQQILGQGPKLLIQFQNNGVVDDSQLPKDRFSAERLKGVDSTLKIQPAKLEDSAVYLCASSLYQTEQFFGPGTRLTVL.

The chain recombines TRBV28 with TRBJ1-2; tentative D call: TRBD1 (5 bases). V shed 3 bases and J shed 0 bases, with 8 bases lying between them. The CDR3 has 14 amino acids. Per the germline V gene, CDR1 is MDHEN and CDR2 is SYDVKM. The CDR3 reads CASSLRGSNYGYTF. As DNA, the CDR3 is TGTGCCAGCAGTTTGAGGGGTTCTAACTATGGCTACACCTTC.

This clonotype has a single count. This chain uses TRBV19 with TRBJ1-1; TRBD1 might be the D (5 bases). The CDR3 extends over 14 amino acids. Trimming pared 3 bases from V and 3 bases from J, leaving 11 bases between. Germline V CDR1 and CDR2: LNHDA, SQIVND (reference sequence). DNA for the CDR3: TGTGCCAGTAGTATTTTAGGGGAAGACACTGAAGCTTTCTTT. It encodes CASSILGEDTEAFF.

CDR3 sequence (DNA): TGCGCCAGCAGTGAGGGGAAGGAGTACTTC. Translating gives CASSEGKEYF. The chain joins TRBV10-1 to TRBJ2-4; D uncertain. The CDR3 is 10 residues long. V lost 2 bases, J lost 14 bases, and 7 bases lay in between. Germline V gives CDR1 WNHNN, CDR2 SYGVQD (reference sequence).

A word on this clonotype: Relative to the germline gene, one junction end is altered; a read error may explain this. The chain links TRBV19 to TRBJ1-1, with a possible D match to TRBD1 (5 bases). The CDR3 runs 14 residues. Germline loops: CDR1 LNHDA, CDR2 SQIVND (reference sequence). The CDR3 loop reads CASNDGAGVTEAFF. The CDR3 nucleotides are TGTGCCAGTAATGATGGGGCGGGGGTGACTGAGGCTTTCTTT.

The CDR3 is CASKRSGTGNTEAFF. The CDR3 DNA follows: TGTGCCAGCAAACGATCCGGGACAGGGAACACTGAAGCTTTCTTT. The chain uses TRBV27 and TRBJ1-1; 8 bases map to TRBD1. CDR3 size: 15 residues. V lost 7 bases and J lost 1; bases outside the gene matches: 8. From germline, CDR1 is MNHEY and CDR2 SMNVEV (reference sequence).

The chain joins TRBV15 to TRBJ2-5, with a weak D call TRBD1 (6 bases). CDR1 LNHNV and CDR2 YYDKDF come from the germline V gene (reference sequence). Trimming stripped 3 bases from V and 4 bases from J, with 21 bases between. The CDR3 contains 17 residues. CDR3: CATSRGDSDRMTETQYF. For the CDR3, the DNA is TGTGCCACCAGCAGGGGGGATTCGGACAGAATGACAGAGACCCAGTACTTC.

The chain uses TRBV5-6 and TRBJ2-7; D perhaps matches TRBD2 (6 bases). Germline-derived CDR1 and CDR2 are SGHDT and YYEEEE. V was shortened by 4 bases and J by 2 bases, with 10 bases between the two germline ends. The CDR3 loop spans 13 amino acids. The CDR3 here is CASSRDLPYEQYF. Written as DNA, the CDR3 is TGTGCCAGCAGCCGGGACTTACCCTACGAGCAGTACTTC.

The chain uses TRBV3-1 and TRBJ1-1, with TRBD1 as a possible D gene (6 bases). The CDR3 is 14 residues long. Per the germline V gene, CDR1 is LGHDT and CDR2 is YNNKEL (reference sequence). V was clipped by 3 bases and J by 5 bases, with 13 bases between them. The CDR3 coding sequence is TGTGCCAGCAGCCACCCGGACAGCAGAACTGAAGCTTTCTTT. Translated, it gives CASSHPDSRTEAFF. The full variable domain, its missing parts supplied by reference TRBV3-1 and TRBJ1-1, is DTAVSQTPKYLVTQMGNDKSIKCEQNLGHDTMYWYKQDSKKFLKIMFSYNNKELIINETVPNRFSPKSPDKAHLNLHINSLELGDSAVYFCASSHPDSRTEAFFGQGTRLTVV.

The chain combines TRBV5-1 with TRBJ2-6, with D uncertain. Per germline, CDR1 SGHRS and CDR2 YFSETQ. This CDR3 is 15 amino acids long. The V and J ends lost 5 bases and 4 bases respectively, with 13 bases between them. The CDR3 spells CASSFEYSGANVLTF. Here the CDR3 DNA reads TGCGCCAGCAGTTTTGAGTATTCAGGGGCCAACGTCCTGACTTTC.

This sequence joins TRBV20-1 and TRBJ1-6; maybe TRBD1 (5 bases). The CDR3 is made up of 20 amino acids. Looked up from germline, CDR1 is DFQATT and CDR2 is SNEGSKA (reference sequence). V was shortened by 3 bases and J by 6 bases, with 30 bases between the two germline ends. The CDR3 loop is CSASRRGSPVRRFINSPLHF. CDR3 bases: TGCAGTGCTAGTAGGCGGGGGTCCCCAGTACGGCGTTTTATTAATTCACCCCTCCACTTT.

The CDR3 loop is CSVVLTHKLSYEQYF. CDR3 sequence (DNA): TGCAGCGTTGTTTTGACACACAAACTCTCCTACGAGCAGTACTTC. This rearrangement joins TRBV29-1 to TRBJ2-7; D is uncertain. V dropped 4 bases and J dropped 0 bases, with 16 bases sitting between them. This CDR3 spans 15 amino acids. The germline CDR1 and CDR2 sequences are SQVTM and ANQGSEA.

The V call is TRBV6-6, the J call TRBJ1-1; TRBD1 might be the D (5 bases). The CDR3 runs 11 residues. V lost 5 bases and J 6 bases, leaving 7 bases between the germline ends. Germline loops: CDR1 MNHNY, CDR2 SVGAGI (reference sequence). Here the CDR3 reads CASSDSPEAFF. The CDR3 nucleotides read TGTGCCAGCAGTGACAGCCCTGAAGCTTTCTTT.

Written as DNA, the CDR3 is TGTGCCTCAACTGACAGGGAGCCCTACGAGCAGTACTTC. This sequence encodes CASTDREPYEQYF. The genes are TRBV6-6 and TRBJ2-7; 7 bases align to TRBD1. The CDR3 spans 13 residues. The germline V gene encodes CDR1 MNHNY and CDR2 SVGAGI (reference sequence). Trimming removed 11 bases from V and 2 bases from J; junction bases left unmatched: 9.